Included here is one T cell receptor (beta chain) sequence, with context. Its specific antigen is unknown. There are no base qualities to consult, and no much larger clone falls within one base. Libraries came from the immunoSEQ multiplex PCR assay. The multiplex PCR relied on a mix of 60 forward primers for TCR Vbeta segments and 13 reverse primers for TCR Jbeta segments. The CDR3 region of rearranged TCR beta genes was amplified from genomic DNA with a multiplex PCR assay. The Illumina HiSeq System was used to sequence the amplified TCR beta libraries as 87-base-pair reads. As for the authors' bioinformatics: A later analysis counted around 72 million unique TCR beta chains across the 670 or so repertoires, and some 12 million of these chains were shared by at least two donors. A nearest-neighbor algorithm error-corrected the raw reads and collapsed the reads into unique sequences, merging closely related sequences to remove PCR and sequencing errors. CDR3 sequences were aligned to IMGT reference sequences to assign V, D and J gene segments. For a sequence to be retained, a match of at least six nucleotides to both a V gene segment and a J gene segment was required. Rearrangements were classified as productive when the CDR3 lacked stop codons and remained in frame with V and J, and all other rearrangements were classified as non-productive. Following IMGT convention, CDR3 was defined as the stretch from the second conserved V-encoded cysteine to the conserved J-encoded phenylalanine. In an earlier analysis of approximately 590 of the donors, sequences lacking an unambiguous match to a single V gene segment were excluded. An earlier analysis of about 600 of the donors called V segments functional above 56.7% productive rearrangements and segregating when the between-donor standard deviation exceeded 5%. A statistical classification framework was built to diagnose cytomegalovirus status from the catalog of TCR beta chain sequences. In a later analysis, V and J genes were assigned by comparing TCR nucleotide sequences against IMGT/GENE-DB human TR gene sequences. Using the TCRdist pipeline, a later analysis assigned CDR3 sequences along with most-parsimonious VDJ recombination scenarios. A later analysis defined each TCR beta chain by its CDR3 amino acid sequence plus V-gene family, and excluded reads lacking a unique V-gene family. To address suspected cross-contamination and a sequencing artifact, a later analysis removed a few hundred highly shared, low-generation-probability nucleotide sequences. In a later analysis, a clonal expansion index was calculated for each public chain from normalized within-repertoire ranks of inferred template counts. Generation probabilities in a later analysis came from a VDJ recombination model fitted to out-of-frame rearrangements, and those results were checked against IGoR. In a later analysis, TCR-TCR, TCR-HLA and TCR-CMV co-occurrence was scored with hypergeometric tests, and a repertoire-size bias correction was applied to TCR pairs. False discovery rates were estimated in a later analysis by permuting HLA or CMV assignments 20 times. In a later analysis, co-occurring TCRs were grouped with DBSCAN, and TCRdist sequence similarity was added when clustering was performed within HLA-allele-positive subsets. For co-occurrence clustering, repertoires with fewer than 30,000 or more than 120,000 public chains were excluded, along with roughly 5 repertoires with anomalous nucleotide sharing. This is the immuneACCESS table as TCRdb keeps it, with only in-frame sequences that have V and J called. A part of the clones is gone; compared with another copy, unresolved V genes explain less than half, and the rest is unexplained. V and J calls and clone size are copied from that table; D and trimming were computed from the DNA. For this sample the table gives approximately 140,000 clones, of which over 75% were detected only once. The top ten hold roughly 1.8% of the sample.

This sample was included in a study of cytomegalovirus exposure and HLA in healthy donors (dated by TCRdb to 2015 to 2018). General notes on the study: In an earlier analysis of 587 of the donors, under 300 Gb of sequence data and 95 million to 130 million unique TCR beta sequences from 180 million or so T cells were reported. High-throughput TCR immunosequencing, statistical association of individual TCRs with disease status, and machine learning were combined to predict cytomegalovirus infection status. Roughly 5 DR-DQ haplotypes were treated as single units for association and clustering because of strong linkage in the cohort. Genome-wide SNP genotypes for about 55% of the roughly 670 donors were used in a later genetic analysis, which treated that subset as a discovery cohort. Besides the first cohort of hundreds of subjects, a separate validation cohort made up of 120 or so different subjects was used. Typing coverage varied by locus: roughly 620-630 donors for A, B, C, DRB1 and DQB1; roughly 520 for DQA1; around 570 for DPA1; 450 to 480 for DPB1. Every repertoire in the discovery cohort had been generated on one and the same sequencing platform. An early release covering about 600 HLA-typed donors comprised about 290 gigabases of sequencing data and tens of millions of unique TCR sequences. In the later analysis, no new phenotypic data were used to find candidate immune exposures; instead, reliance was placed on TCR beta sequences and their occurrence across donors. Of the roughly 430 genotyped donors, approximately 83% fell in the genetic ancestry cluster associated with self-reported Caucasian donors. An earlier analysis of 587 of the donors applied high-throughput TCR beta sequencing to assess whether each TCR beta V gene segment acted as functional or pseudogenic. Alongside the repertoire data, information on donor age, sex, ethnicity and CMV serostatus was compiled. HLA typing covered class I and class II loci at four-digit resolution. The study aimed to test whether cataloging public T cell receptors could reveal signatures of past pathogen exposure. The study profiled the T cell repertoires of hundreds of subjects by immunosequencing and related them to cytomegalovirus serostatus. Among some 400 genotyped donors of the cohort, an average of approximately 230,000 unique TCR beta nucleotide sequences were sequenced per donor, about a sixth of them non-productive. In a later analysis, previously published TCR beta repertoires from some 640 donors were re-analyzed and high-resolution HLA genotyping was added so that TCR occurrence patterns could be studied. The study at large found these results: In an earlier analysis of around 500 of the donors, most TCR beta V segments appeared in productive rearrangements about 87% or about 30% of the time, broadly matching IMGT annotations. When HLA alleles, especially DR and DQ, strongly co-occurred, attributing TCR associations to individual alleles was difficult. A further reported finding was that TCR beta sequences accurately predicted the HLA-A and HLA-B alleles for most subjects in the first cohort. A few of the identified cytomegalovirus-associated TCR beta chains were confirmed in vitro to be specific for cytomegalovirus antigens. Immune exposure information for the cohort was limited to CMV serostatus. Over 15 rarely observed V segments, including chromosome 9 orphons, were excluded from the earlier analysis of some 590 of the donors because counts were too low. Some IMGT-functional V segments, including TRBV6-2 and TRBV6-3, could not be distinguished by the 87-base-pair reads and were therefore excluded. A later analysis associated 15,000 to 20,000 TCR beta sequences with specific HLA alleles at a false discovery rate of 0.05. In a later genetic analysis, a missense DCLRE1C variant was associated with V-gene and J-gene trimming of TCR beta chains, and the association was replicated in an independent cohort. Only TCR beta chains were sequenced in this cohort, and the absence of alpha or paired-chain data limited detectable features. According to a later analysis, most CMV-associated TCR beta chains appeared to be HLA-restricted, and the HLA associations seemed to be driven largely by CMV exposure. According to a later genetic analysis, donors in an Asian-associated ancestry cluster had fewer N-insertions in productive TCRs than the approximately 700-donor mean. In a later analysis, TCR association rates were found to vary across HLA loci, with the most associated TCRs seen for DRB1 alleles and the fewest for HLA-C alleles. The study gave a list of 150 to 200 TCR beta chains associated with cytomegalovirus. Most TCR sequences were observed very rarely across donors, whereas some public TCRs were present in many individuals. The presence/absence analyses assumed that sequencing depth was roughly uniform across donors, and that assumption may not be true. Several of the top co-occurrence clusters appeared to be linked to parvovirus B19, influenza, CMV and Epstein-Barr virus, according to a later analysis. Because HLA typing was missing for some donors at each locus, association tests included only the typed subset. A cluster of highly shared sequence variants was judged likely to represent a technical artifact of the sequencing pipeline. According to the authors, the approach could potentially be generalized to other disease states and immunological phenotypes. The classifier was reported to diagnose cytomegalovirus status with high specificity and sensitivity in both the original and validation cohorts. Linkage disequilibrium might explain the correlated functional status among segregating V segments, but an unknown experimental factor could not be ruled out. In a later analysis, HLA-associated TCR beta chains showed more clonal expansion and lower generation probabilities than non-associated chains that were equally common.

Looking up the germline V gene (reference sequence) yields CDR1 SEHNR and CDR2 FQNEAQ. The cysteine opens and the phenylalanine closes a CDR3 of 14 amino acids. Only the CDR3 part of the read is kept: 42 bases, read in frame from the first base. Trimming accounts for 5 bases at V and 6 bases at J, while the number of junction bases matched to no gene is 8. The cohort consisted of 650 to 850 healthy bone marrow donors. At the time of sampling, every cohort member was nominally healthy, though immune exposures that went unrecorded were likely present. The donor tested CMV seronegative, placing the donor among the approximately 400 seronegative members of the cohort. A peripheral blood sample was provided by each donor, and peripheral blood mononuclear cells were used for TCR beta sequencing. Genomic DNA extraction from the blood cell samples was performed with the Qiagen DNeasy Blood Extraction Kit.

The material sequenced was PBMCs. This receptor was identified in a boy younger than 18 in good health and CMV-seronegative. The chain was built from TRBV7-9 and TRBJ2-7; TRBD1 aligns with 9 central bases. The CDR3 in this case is CASSPGTGSCEQYF. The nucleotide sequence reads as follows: TGTGCCAGCAGCCCCGGGACAGGGAGTTGCGAGCAGTACTTC.